Below, 7 T cell receptor beta chains from the same sample are listed, as sequenced in a study of T-cell memory formation after mild COVID-19. One entry per CDR3 protein, called by TCRdb with MiXCR from the 5' RACE reads. The table lists about 450,000 distinct CDR3 sequences, about a quarter of them singletons. Material: PBMCs or a T cell subset sorted from them (not recorded which). The receptor set was obtained from an adult woman who had mild COVID-19 (a few samples of this study predate the infection). Cell type and time point are not known.

The genes are TRBV27 and TRBJ1-2; D not certain. Germline V gives CDR1 MNHEY, CDR2 SMNVEV (reference sequence). V was cut by 8 bases and J by 4 bases, with 11 bases left in between. The CDR3 is 12 amino acids. CDR3 protein: CASYTSFYGYTF. The CDR3 region has the DNA TGTGCCAGCTATACCTCTTTCTATGGCTACACCTTC.

The rearrangement uses TRBV7-8 and TRBJ2-7, with 10 bases fitting TRBD2. V lost 1 base to trimming and J lost 0 bases; unmatched junction nucleotides: 6. This CDR3 is built from 17 residues. The germline V gene has CDR1 SGHVS and CDR2 FQNEAQ. The CDR3 here is CASSLVLAGVTSYEQYF. The CDR3 bases are TGTGCCAGCAGCTTAGTCCTAGCGGGGGTTACCTCCTACGAGCAGTACTTC.

This clonotype was found a few times. This rearrangement joins TRBV4-3 to TRBJ2-7, with 10 bases matching TRBD1. V shed 0 bases, J shed 5 bases, and the junction held 10 bases outside the gene matches. The CDR3 runs 17 residues. Germline values: CDR1 LGHNA, CDR2 YSLEER. The CDR3 coding sequence is TGCGCCAGCAGCCAAGAAGCCCGGGACAGGGGTGACGACGAGCAGTACTTC. Encoded protein: CASSQEARDRGDDEQYF.

J is TRBJ1-1 and V is TRBV11-2; maybe TRBD1 (6 bases). CDR1 and CDR2 (germline): SGHAT, FQNNGV. Trimming shortened V by 5 bases and J by 1 base, and 8 bases separated the two germline ends. The CDR3 covers 13 residues. CDR3 bases: TGTGCCAGCAGCAAGACAGGGAACACTGAAGCTTTCTTT. Encoded protein: CASSKTGNTEAFF.

The CDR3 nucleotides read TGTGCCAGCAGCTCCCTGGGCGGACACCGACCCCCGGGGGGTGAGACCCAGTACTTC. This gives the protein CASSSLGGHRPPGGETQYF. The V call is TRBV13, the J call TRBJ2-5, with 7 bases identical to TRBD2. CDR1 PRHDT and CDR2 FYEKMQ come from the germline V gene (reference sequence). Trimming took 4 bases from V and 5 from J; bases not matched to a gene: 22. The CDR3 sequence is 19 residues long.

In DNA, the CDR3 is TGTGCCACCAGTGATTTAGACGACAGGGTCTACGGGCAGTTCTTC. It codes for CATSDLDDRVYGQFF. V gene TRBV24-1 combines with J gene TRBJ2-1; 7 bases are shared with TRBD1. This CDR3 comprises 15 residues. V shed 1 base, J shed 12 bases, and the junction held 11 bases outside the gene matches. Per the germline V gene, CDR1 is KGHDR and CDR2 is SFDVKD.

CDR3 sequence reads: CASRPDRGNEKLFF. CDR3 nucleotide sequence: TGTGCCAGCAGACCCGACAGGGGAAATGAAAAACTGTTTTTT. The chain carries TRBV6-5 and TRBJ1-4, with 8 bases matching TRBD1. CDR1 is MNHEY and CDR2 is SVGAGI in the germline V gene. This CDR3 comprises 14 residues. Trimming cost V 6 bases and J 5 bases; bases outside gene matches: 5.